This TCR beta chain was sequenced for a study of CD8+ T cells in alopecia areata. RNA, once extracted, was reverse transcribed into cDNA for use as the sequencing template. Clones were read by immunoSEQ multiplex PCR, and TCRdb kept only the in-frame ones, dropping some. Here the sample spans approximately 89,000 clones, 35% to 50% being singletons. The specimen was CD4+ T cells sorted from blood. The source of this sequence is a human donor with alopecia areata.

This CDR3 reads CASSLSWTGVDTQYF. CDR3 DNA: TGTGCCAGCAGCTTGAGTTGGACGGGGGTAGATACGCAGTATTTT. The rearrangement links TRBV11-2 to TRBJ2-3, with a tentative D call TRBD2 (6 bases). The CDR3 length is 15 residues. Between the trimmed V and J ends, which lost 3 bases and 5 bases, there was a span of 15 bases. Germline CDR1 is SGHAT and CDR2 is FQNNGV.